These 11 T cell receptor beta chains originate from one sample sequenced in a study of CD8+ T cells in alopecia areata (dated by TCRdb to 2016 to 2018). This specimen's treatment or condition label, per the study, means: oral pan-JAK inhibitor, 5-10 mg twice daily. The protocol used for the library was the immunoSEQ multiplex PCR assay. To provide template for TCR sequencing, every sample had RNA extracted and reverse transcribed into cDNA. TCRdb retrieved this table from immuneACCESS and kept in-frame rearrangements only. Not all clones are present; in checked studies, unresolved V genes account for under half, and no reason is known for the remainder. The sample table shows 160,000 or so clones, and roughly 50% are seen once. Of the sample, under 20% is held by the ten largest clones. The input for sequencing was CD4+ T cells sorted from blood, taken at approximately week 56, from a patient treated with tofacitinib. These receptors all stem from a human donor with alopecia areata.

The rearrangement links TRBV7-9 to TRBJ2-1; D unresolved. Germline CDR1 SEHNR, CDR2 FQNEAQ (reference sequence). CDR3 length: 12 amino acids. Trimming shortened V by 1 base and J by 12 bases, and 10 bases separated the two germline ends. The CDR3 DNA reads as TGTGCCAGCAGCTTAGATGGGTTCGGGCAGTTCTTC. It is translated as CASSLDGFGQFF.

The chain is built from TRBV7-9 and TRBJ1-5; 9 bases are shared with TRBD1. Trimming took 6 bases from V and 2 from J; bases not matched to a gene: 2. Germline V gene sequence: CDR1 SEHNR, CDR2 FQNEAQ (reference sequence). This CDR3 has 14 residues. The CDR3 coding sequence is TGTGCCAGCAGTAGGACAGGGGGCAATCAGCCCCAGCATTTT. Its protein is CASSRTGGNQPQHF.

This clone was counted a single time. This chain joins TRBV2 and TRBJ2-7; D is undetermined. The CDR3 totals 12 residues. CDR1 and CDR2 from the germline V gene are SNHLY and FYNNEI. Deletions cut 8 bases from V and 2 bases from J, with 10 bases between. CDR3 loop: CASVKVPYEQYF. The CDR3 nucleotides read TGTGCCAGCGTTAAGGTCCCCTACGAGCAGTACTTC.

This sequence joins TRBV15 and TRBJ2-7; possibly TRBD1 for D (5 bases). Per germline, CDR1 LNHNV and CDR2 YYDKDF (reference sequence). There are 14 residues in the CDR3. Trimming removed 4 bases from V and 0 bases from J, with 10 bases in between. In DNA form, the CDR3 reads TGTGCCACCAGCATAACCAGGGACTCCTACGAGCAGTACTTC. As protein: CATSITRDSYEQYF.

CDR3 sequence (DNA): TGCGCCAGCAGCTTGCCCTATACCGGGGAGCTGTTTTTT. Encoded protein: CASSLPYTGELFF. The rearrangement uses TRBV5-1 and TRBJ2-2; D gene unclear. The CDR3 sequence is 13 residues long. Trimming left V 1 base short and J 5 bases short, with 6 bases between. CDR1 and CDR2 from the germline V gene are SGHRS and YFSETQ.

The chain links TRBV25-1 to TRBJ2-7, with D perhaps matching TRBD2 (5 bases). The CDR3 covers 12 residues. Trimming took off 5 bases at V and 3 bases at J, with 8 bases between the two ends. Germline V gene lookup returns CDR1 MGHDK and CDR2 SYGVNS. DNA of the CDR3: TGTGCCAGCAGTCGGGAAGGCTACGAGCAGTACTTC. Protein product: CASSREGYEQYF.

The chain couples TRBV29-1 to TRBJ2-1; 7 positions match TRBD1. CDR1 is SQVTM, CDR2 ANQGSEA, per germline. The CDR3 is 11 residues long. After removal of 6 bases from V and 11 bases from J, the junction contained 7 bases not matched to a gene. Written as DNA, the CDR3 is TGCAGCGTCCACGGACAGGAGCAGCAGTTCTTC. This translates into CSVHGQEQQFF.

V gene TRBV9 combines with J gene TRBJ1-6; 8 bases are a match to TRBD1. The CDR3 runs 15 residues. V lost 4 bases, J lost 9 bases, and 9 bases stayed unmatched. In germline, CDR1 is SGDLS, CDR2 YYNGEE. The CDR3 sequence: CASSSQTGVGSPLHF. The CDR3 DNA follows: TGTGCCAGCAGCTCTCAGACAGGGGTTGGTTCACCCCTCCACTTT.

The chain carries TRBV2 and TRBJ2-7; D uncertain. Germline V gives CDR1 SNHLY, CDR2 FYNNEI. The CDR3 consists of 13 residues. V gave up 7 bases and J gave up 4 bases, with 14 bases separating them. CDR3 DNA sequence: TGTGCCAGCAAGTTGCAGAGCCTATACGAGCAGTACTTC. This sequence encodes CASKLQSLYEQYF.

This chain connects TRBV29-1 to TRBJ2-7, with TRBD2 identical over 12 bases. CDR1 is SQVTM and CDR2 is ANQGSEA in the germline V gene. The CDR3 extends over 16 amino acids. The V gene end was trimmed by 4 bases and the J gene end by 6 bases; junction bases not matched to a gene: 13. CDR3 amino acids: CSVVPMPRLAGVEQYF. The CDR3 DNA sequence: TGCAGCGTTGTGCCTATGCCCAGACTAGCGGGGGTCGAGCAGTACTTC.

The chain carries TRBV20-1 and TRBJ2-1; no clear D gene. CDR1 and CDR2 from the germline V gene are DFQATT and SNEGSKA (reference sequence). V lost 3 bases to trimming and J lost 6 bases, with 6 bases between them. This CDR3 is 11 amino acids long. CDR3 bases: TGCAGTGCTAGCCCTTCCAATGAGCAGTTCTTC. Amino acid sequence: CSASPSNEQFF.